A single sample gave rise to the 25 T cell receptor beta chains below, sequenced in a study of T-cell reconstitution after alpha-beta-depleted transplantation in children. The TCRbeta library incorporated unique molecular identifiers. MiXCR, applied by TCRdb to the PCR reads, yields one record per CDR3 protein. The data contain roughly 200,000 distinct CDR3 sequences, about 11% of them singletons. The sample was PBMCs, taken before TCRalphabeta/CD19-depleted stem cell transplant. The receptors come from a child younger than two with acute myeloid leukemia, due to receive a stem cell transplant.

This clonotype was counted ten times or more. The gene calls are TRBV2 and TRBJ2-7; perhaps TRBD1 as D (5 bases). The V gene's germline CDR1 is SNHLY and CDR2 FYNNEI. The CDR3 spans 15 residues. Trimming stripped 5 bases from V and 3 bases from J, with 17 bases between. The chain's CDR3 is CASSPDSSLYYEQYF. The CDR3 nucleotides are TGTGCCAGCAGTCCCGACAGTAGTCTTTACTACGAGCAGTACTTC.

This clonotype was found many times. This chain joins TRBV20-1 and TRBJ2-3, with 7 bases aligning to TRBD2. The CDR3 length is 14 residues. Germline V lookup: CDR1 DFQATT, CDR2 SNEGSKA (reference sequence). Trimming cost V 7 bases and J 0 bases; bases outside gene matches: 7. CDR3 in DNA: TGCAGTGAGGCCCTAGCGGCTAGCACAGATACGCAGTATTTT. Protein sequence: CSEALAASTDTQYF.

This clonotype showed up many times. The V and J genes are TRBV5-1 and TRBJ2-3, with TRBD1 matching 7 bases. Germline values: CDR1 SGHRS, CDR2 YFSETQ. This CDR3 is 14 amino acids long. With V trimmed by 4 bases and J by 7 bases, 9 bases remained unmatched. CDR3 residues: CASSAGTAVHTQYF. Written as DNA, the CDR3 is TGCGCCAGCAGCGCCGGGACAGCAGTCCATACGCAGTATTTT.

In this sample, this clonotype turned up many times. This chain uses TRBV6-1 with TRBJ2-7, with D perhaps matching TRBD1 (6 bases). The ends were cut back, 7 bases at V and 2 bases at J, with 18 bases in the middle. Germline-derived CDR1 and CDR2 are MNHNS and SASEGT. There are 15 residues in the CDR3. The CDR3 region has the DNA TGTGCCAGCACCCCCCGAGGGGCAGGGGCCTACGAGCAGTACTTC. Encoded protein: CASTPRGAGAYEQYF.

This chain connects TRBV5-5 to TRBJ1-4, with D perhaps TRBD1 (5 bases). The V and J ends lost 2 bases and 3 bases respectively, with 8 bases between them. Germline assignment: CDR1 SGHKS and CDR2 YYEKEE (reference sequence). The CDR3 has 14 amino acids. CDR3 sequence: CASSLQASNEKLFF. DNA of the CDR3: TGTGCCAGCAGCTTACAGGCGTCTAATGAAAAACTGTTTTTT.

This clonotype was found many times. The genes are TRBV5-1 and TRBJ2-5; unclear D gene. The germline gives CDR1 SGHRS, CDR2 YFSETQ. This CDR3 is 13 amino acids long. Trimming shortened V by 0 bases and J by 4 bases, and 7 bases separated the two germline ends. This CDR3 is CASSLEAGETQYF. The CDR3 DNA follows: TGCGCCAGCAGCTTGGAAGCCGGAGAGACCCAGTACTTC.

The chain combines TRBV9 with TRBJ2-5; maybe TRBD2 (5 bases). Trimming removed 0 bases from V and 2 bases from J, with 17 bases in between. CDR1 and CDR2 (germline): SGDLS, YYNGEE. The CDR3 consists of 17 residues. The CDR3 region has the DNA TGTGCCAGCAGCGTAGGGAGTGTGCGTCGGGGACAAGAGACCCAGTACTTC. As protein: CASSVGSVRRGQETQYF.

This clonotype was seen at least ten times. The chain uses TRBV5-1 and TRBJ2-1; D perhaps matches TRBD1 (6 bases). Trimming stripped 4 bases from V and 2 bases from J, with 16 bases between. The CDR3 contains 16 residues. Germline loops: CDR1 SGHRS, CDR2 YFSETQ. The CDR3 DNA follows: TGCGCCAGCAGCCTCCGGAACAGGGTGGCCTACAATGAGCAGTTCTTC. Residues: CASSLRNRVAYNEQFF.

As concerns this clonotype: A read error is possible here, since a much larger clone lies one base away. The chain couples TRBV21-1 to TRBJ1-2; the table assigns TRBD1, which was not confirmed against the DNA. TRBV21-1 is a pseudogene. CDR3 length equals 16 residues. The CDR3 bases are TGTGCCAGCAGGGGGGACAGGTTCCAAGGGGACTATGGCGACACCTTC. Translated: CASRGDRFQGDYGDTF.

To note about this clonotype: An end of the junction does not agree with germline; a read error may underlie this. This chain joins TRBV12-3 or TRBV12-4 and TRBJ2-2; D ambiguous. The CDR3 extends over 12 amino acids. The CDR3 nucleotides read TGTGTCAGCAGTCCGAGTGGCGGGGAGCTGTTTTTT. Residues: CVSSPSGGELFF.

Many counts were recorded for this clonotype. V gene TRBV5-1 combines with J gene TRBJ1-5; weak D call: TRBD1 (5 bases). The germline CDR1 and CDR2 sequences are SGHRS and YFSETQ. This CDR3 is built from 13 residues. The ends were cut back, 2 bases at V and 3 bases at J, with 6 bases in the middle. CDR3 sequence reads: CASSFGANQPQHF. The CDR3 nucleotides read TGCGCCAGCAGCTTCGGGGCCAATCAGCCCCAGCATTTT.

The chain links TRBV3-1 to TRBJ2-7; no clear D gene. Germline-derived CDR1 and CDR2 are LGHDT and YNNKEL (reference sequence). The length of the CDR3 is 14 residues. V was clipped by 2 bases and J by 4 bases, with 12 bases between them. CDR3 DNA: TGTGCCAGCAGCCAACCCCCAGAGAGGTACGAGCAGTACTTC. Its protein product is CASSQPPERYEQYF.

The sample holds a few counts of this clonotype. Since a much larger clone is just one base distant, this may be a read error. V usage is TRBV20-1 and J usage is TRBJ2-1, with D unresolved. The CDR3 contains 14 residues. Trimming cost V 1 base and J 0 bases, with 7 bases left between them. Germline-derived CDR1 and CDR2 are DFQATT and SNEGSKA (reference sequence). DNA for the CDR3: TGCAGTGCTAGAGTAGGCGGCTCCTACAATGAGCAGTTCTTC. It encodes CSARVGGSYNEQFF.

A single count supports this clonotype. V gene TRBV20-1 combines with J gene TRBJ2-3, with D possibly called TRBD1 or TRBD2 (5 bases each). Trimming shortened V by 4 bases and J by 0 bases, and 17 bases separated the two germline ends. This CDR3 has 16 residues. Germline V gene lookup returns CDR1 DFQATT and CDR2 SNEGSKA (reference sequence). CDR3: CSANLWGRGSTDTQYF. CDR3 sequence (DNA): TGCAGTGCTAACCTTTGGGGCCGGGGTAGCACAGATACGCAGTATTTT.

This clonotype was found many times. The V and J genes are TRBV3-1 and TRBJ2-2; D is unclear. The germline V gene encodes CDR1 LGHDT and CDR2 YNNKEL (reference sequence). CDR3 length equals 13 residues. Trimming took 11 bases from V and 0 from J, leaving 10 bases between them. CDR3 DNA sequence: TGTGCCGCCAGACTCCCGAACACCGGGGAGCTGTTTTTT. It encodes CAARLPNTGELFF.

This clonotype has a count of ten or more. The V and J genes are TRBV7-9 and TRBJ2-1; TRBD1 agrees at 7 bases. CDR1 is SEHNR, CDR2 FQNEAQ, per germline (reference sequence). This CDR3 is built from 14 residues. V shed 4 bases, J shed 9 bases, and the junction held 9 bases outside the gene matches. CDR3 residues: CASSSPPTGLEQFF. The CDR3 region has the DNA TGTGCCAGCAGCTCGCCCCCGACAGGGCTTGAGCAGTTCTTC. Complete variable domain (other parts from reference TRBV7-9 and TRBJ2-1): DTGVSQNPRHKITKRGQNVTFRCDPISEHNRLYWYRQTLGQGPEFLTYFQNEAQLEKSRLLSDRFSAERPKGSFSTLEIQRTEQGDSAMYLCASSSPPTGLEQFFGPGTRLTVL.

The table lists this clonotype with a count of one. V and J are TRBV5-5 and TRBJ2-5, with TRBD1 matching over 8 bases. Germline V gene lookup returns CDR1 SGHKS and CDR2 YYEKEE (reference sequence). The junction had 10 bases not matched to a gene; V was cut back by 4 bases and J by 5 bases. CDR3 length: 15 amino acids. The CDR3 region is CASSPTRTGWETQYF. As DNA, the CDR3 is TGTGCCAGCAGCCCCACTCGGACAGGGTGGGAGACCCAGTACTTC.

There are many counts of this clonotype. The CDR3 sequence: CASNIAPGRDEQYF. CDR3 sequence (DNA): TGTGCCAGCAACATTGCTCCCGGGCGGGATGAGCAGTACTTC. The genes are TRBV12-3 or TRBV12-4 and TRBJ2-7; TRBD2 might be the D (6 bases). The CDR3 sequence is 14 residues long. Trimming shortened V by 7 bases and J by 7 bases, and 20 bases separated the two germline ends.

This clonotype was detected ten times or more. The V and J genes are TRBV11-2 and TRBJ2-5; 7 bases map to TRBD2. The CDR3 consists of 15 residues. Trimming took 4 bases from V and 1 from J; bases not matched to a gene: 6. Looked up from germline, CDR1 is SGHAT and CDR2 is FQNNGV. The CDR3 is CASSYNLAAQETQYF. The CDR3 DNA reads as TGTGCCAGCAGCTATAATCTAGCGGCCCAAGAGACCCAGTACTTC.

This clonotype was recorded at least ten times. The genes are TRBV20-1 and TRBJ1-1, with 8 bases that match TRBD1. CDR1 is DFQATT and CDR2 is SNEGSKA in the germline V gene (reference sequence). The CDR3 totals 13 residues. V dropped 5 bases and J dropped 1; count of bases not matched to a gene: 3. CDR3 loop: CSAWDRRNTEAFF. The CDR3, as DNA: TGCAGTGCTTGGGACAGGAGGAACACTGAAGCTTTCTTT.

This clonotype has a count of ten or more. The chain employs TRBV5-1 and TRBJ2-1, with TRBD2 matching 7 bases. Germline lookup yields CDR1 SGHRS and CDR2 YFSETQ. CDR3 size: 15 residues. The ends lost 4 bases at V and 1 base at J; junction bases unmatched: 5. CDR3 coding DNA: TGCGCCAGCAGCGCCCGGGAGGCTTCCTACAATGAGCAGTTCTTC. Residues: CASSAREASYNEQFF. Variable domain in full (rest from reference TRBV5-1 and TRBJ2-1): KAGVTQTPRYLIKTRGQQVTLSCSPISGHRSVSWYQQTPGQGLQFLFEYFSETQRNKGNFPGRFSGRQFSNSRSEMNVSTLELGDSALYLCASSAREASYNEQFFGPGTRLTVL.

This clonotype came up many times. The chain uses TRBV20-1 and TRBJ2-5, with D maybe TRBD1 (6 bases). The CDR3 extends over 14 amino acids. Trimming took 3 bases from V and 5 from J, leaving 16 bases between them. Germline values: CDR1 DFQATT, CDR2 SNEGSKA (reference sequence). The CDR3 bases are TGCAGTGCTAGTCGCCAGGGGATGGTGGAGACCCAGTACTTC. This codes for CSASRQGMVETQYF.

Ten or more counts support this clonotype. V is TRBV12-3 or TRBV12-4 and J is TRBJ2-7; TRBD2 agrees at 10 bases. This CDR3 is built from 14 residues. V was pared by 8 bases and J by 7 bases, with 11 bases of the junction left unmatched. The CDR3 nucleotides are TGTGCCAGCCGGCTAGCGGGAGCCCTGGGGGAGCAGTACTTC. Its protein product is CASRLAGALGEQYF.

This clonotype was seen once. This rearrangement joins TRBV28 to TRBJ2-3; tentatively, D is TRBD2 (6 bases). V gave up 5 bases and J gave up 1 base, with 22 bases separating them. Looked up from germline, CDR1 is MDHEN and CDR2 is SYDVKM. The CDR3 consists of 18 residues. CDR3 DNA: TGTGCCAGCAGTCCCCCTGGGGGGACTCCGACCGGCACAGATACGCAGTATTTT. Protein product: CASSPPGGTPTGTDTQYF.

This clonotype was counted between two and nine times. This chain connects TRBV4-1 to TRBJ1-1; maybe TRBD1 (5 bases). Germline lookup yields CDR1 MGHRA and CDR2 YSYEKL. Trimming pared 4 bases from V and 5 bases from J, leaving 11 bases between. This CDR3 contains 13 residues. For the CDR3, the DNA is TGCGCCAGCAGCCGGTCGGCAGGGACTGAAGCTTTCTTT. As protein: CASSRSAGTEAFF.